This T cell receptor beta chain was profiled in a study of blood T cell repertoires in COVID-19. Germline V gene sequence: CDR1 SEHNR, CDR2 FQNEAQ (reference sequence). This CDR3 has 13 residues. V lost 1 base and J 7 bases, leaving 10 bases between the germline ends. TCRdb's table, derived via immunoSEQ multiplex PCR, lists solely in-frame clones and lacks some. The sample has 200,000 or so clones; around 80% are singletons. Seattle-derived patients entered the study during active infection and were followed longitudinally. The specimen sequenced was peripheral blood. The receptor was isolated from an elderly woman with COVID-19, enrolled during active disease. V is TRBV7-9 and J is TRBJ1-2; a possible D gene is TRBD1 (5 bases). In DNA form, the CDR3 reads TGTGCCAGCAGCTTAGAGGGGTTGAGTGGCTACACCTTC. Its translation: CASSLEGLSGYTF.